Many counts were recorded for the clone carrying this T cell receptor beta chain. The data stem from a study of T cells in Graves' hyperthyroidism and ophthalmopathy. TCR beta CDR3 sequences were amplified from RNA transcripts. Using the HTBI primer set, a first-round RT-PCR was run on the TCR CDR3. TCRdb independently ran MiXCR on the multiplex PCR reads; one entry per CDR3 protein. This sample carries about 570,000 distinct CDR3 sequences, 46% of them seen once, and the ten largest clones take around a fifth. Looked up from germline, CDR1 is SNHLY and CDR2 is FYNNEI. The V segment lost 0 bases and the J segment 10 bases; nucleotides outside the gene matches: 8. The CDR3 is made up of 16 amino acids.

This receptor was identified in an adult woman with Graves' disease, either hyperthyroidism or ophthalmopathy (not recorded which). The chain combines TRBV2 with TRBJ1-6; 8 bases fit TRBD1. Sequencing was performed on peripheral blood or thyroid tissue (not recorded which). The CDR3 spells CASSEAWTGWDSPLHF. The CDR3 bases are TGTGCCAGCAGTGAAGCGTGGACAGGGTGGGACTCACCCCTCCACTTT.